These 11 T cell receptor beta chains originate from one sample sequenced in a study of Ad26.COV2.S vaccination and SARS-CoV-2 variants. Treatment here: around 19 received Ad26.COV2.S at low or high dose, single or two shots; about 5 received placebo; per-sample allocation not given. Samples were taken on day 63 after the first vaccine or placebo injection. The repertoire was sequenced with immunoSEQ multiplex PCR; TCRdb's copy has only in-frame clones and lacks some. The data show some 400,000 clones, with around nine tenths seen just once and approximately 1.9% held by the top ten. The material sequenced was peripheral blood, taken in a trial of Ad26.COV2.S vaccine versus placebo. The receptors were gathered from a person aged 18-60 years who received the Ad26.COV2.S COVID-19 vaccine or a placebo.

V is TRBV30 and J is TRBJ2-3; 9 bases agree with TRBD1. Trimming removed 3 bases from V and 2 bases from J; junction bases left unmatched: 9. Looked up from germline, CDR1 is GTSNPN and CDR2 is SVGIG (reference sequence). The CDR3 is 16 amino acids. CDR3 loop: CAWRRAGTGNTDTQYF. CDR3 nucleotide sequence: TGTGCCTGGAGGCGAGCCGGGACAGGGAACACAGATACGCAGTATTTT.

V gene TRBV29-1 combines with J gene TRBJ2-1; D remains unclear. The germline V and J ends were trimmed by 4 bases and 8 bases, with 6 bases remaining between them. Germline V gene sequence: CDR1 SQVTM, CDR2 ANQGSEA. The length of the CDR3 is 10 residues. The CDR3 sequence is CSVGGYEQFF. DNA of the CDR3: TGCAGCGTTGGGGGTTATGAGCAGTTCTTC.

The chain links TRBV7-3 to TRBJ2-2; D possibly corresponds to TRBD1 (7 bases). Germline V gene data show CDR1 as SGHTA and CDR2 as FQGTGA. The CDR3 loop spans 15 amino acids. V lost 4 bases, J lost 6 bases, and 15 bases lay in between. CDR3 protein: CASSSRGGGPGELFF. In DNA form, the CDR3 reads TGTGCCAGCAGCTCAAGAGGAGGGGGCCCCGGGGAGCTGTTTTTT.

The chain has TRBV19 and TRBJ1-1, with 9 bases fitting TRBD1. The CDR3 covers 16 residues. The trim removed 4 bases at V and 0 bases at J, leaving 6 bases unmatched. Germline CDR1 is LNHDA and CDR2 is SQIVND (reference sequence). CDR3 nucleotide sequence: TGTGCCAGTAGTAAGAGGACAGGGGCCCTGAACACTGAAGCTTTCTTT. This sequence encodes CASSKRTGALNTEAFF.

The chain joins TRBV19 to TRBJ2-6; D call uncertain. V was trimmed by 7 bases and J by 1 base, leaving 5 bases between them. Per germline, CDR1 LNHDA and CDR2 SQIVND (reference sequence). This CDR3 is built from 13 residues. In DNA form, the CDR3 reads TGTGCCAGTACGGTGTCTGGGGCCAACGTCCTGACTTTC. Encoded protein: CASTVSGANVLTF.

The chain is built from TRBV7-9 and TRBJ2-7; the D call may be TRBD1 or TRBD2 (5 bases each). The germline gives CDR1 SEHNR, CDR2 FQNEAQ (reference sequence). The CDR3 extends over 15 amino acids. V lost 3 bases and J 0 bases, leaving 12 bases between the germline ends. DNA of the CDR3: TGTGCCAGCAGCTTCTCCACCGGGGCCTCCTACGAGCAGTACTTC. This codes for CASSFSTGASYEQYF.

This chain joins TRBV6-1 and TRBJ2-3; 8 bases fit TRBD1. V shed 4 bases, J shed 3 bases, and the junction held 9 bases outside the gene matches. CDR1 MNHNS and CDR2 SASEGT come from the germline V gene. The CDR3 sequence is 16 residues long. CDR3 DNA sequence: TGTGCCAGCAGTGTGCGGACAGGGTCGTCGACAGATACGCAGTATTTT. Amino acids: CASSVRTGSSTDTQYF.

The chain combines TRBV2 with TRBJ2-3; 7 bases match TRBD2. The V segment lost 3 bases and the J segment 10 bases; nucleotides outside the gene matches: 4. The germline CDR1 and CDR2 sequences are SNHLY and FYNNEI. There are 12 residues in the CDR3. The CDR3 reads CASSELAGAQYF. The CDR3 DNA reads as TGTGCCAGCAGTGAGCTCGCGGGAGCGCAGTATTTT.

The V and J genes are TRBV28 and TRBJ2-2, with 8 bases matching TRBD1. This CDR3 has 15 residues. J lost 5 bases, V lost 3 bases, and 5 bases had no gene match. Per germline, CDR1 MDHEN and CDR2 SYDVKM. The CDR3 nucleotides are TGTGCCAGCAGTTTTCAGGGGGCCGGAACCGGGGAGCTGTTTTTT. Its protein is CASSFQGAGTGELFF.

The rearrangement links TRBV10-3 to TRBJ2-6; D unresolved. The germline gives CDR1 ENHRY, CDR2 SYGVKD. Trimming stripped 8 bases from V and 0 bases from J, with 8 bases between. The CDR3 is made up of 14 amino acids. For the CDR3, the DNA is TGTGCCATCGGAGATAGCTCTGGGGCCAACGTCCTGACTTTC. Protein sequence: CAIGDSSGANVLTF.

The chain uses TRBV27 and TRBJ1-2; D gene ambiguous. The CDR3 consists of 13 residues. The germline V gene has CDR1 MNHEY and CDR2 SMNVEV (reference sequence). V lost 5 bases and J 8 bases, leaving 15 bases between the germline ends. The CDR3 bases are TGTGCCAGCAGTCCCTTTTTCGGGGAAGGCTACACCTTC. It translates to CASSPFFGEGYTF.